The clone carrying this T cell receptor beta chain showed up just a few times. Its antigen is as yet unknown. PCR used 60 Vbeta primers and 13 Jbeta primers. The protocol was immunoSEQ multiplex PCR, while the TCRdb copy is restricted to in-frame clones and leaves out a portion. The sample has about 170,000 clones, over 75% seen once. The CDR3 length is 14 residues. CDR1 and CDR2 (germline): KGHSH, LQKENI. V was trimmed by 6 bases and J by 2 bases, leaving 14 bases between them. The data originate from a study of cytomegalovirus exposure and HLA in healthy donors. Whole-study findings and limits: TRBV6-2, TRBV6-3 and some other V segments were unresolvable in 87-base-pair reads.

This TCR was sampled from a female donor in good health and CMV-seronegative. What was sequenced was PBMCs. The chain combines TRBV18 with TRBJ2-7; tentatively, D is TRBD2 (6 bases). The CDR3 region is CASSISGSPYEQYF. The CDR3 DNA is TGTGCCAGCTCCATTTCCGGGAGCCCCTACGAGCAGTACTTC.